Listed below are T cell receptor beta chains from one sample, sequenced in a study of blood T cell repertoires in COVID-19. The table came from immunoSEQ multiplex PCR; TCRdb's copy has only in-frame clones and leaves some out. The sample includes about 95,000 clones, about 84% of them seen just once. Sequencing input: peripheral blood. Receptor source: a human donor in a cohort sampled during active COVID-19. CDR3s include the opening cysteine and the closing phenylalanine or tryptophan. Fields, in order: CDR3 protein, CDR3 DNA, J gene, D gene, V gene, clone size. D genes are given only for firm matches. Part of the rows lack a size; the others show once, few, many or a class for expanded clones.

CDR3 protein: CASSADRGNYGYTF
CDR3 DNA: TGTGCCAGCAGTGCGGACAGGGGGAACTATGGCTACACCTTC
J gene: TRBJ1-2
D gene: TRBD1
V gene: TRBV28
clone size: NA

CDR3 protein: CASSSGTSDAGELFF
CDR3 DNA: TGCGCCAGCAGCTCCGGGACTAGCGATGCCGGGGAGCTGTTTTTT
J gene: TRBJ2-2
D gene: TRBD2
V gene: TRBV5-1
clone size: NA

CDR3 protein: CASSPSGPYEQYF
CDR3 DNA: TGCGCCAGCAGCCCTAGCGGACCCTACGAGCAGTACTTC
J gene: TRBJ2-7
D gene: TRBD2
V gene: TRBV5-1
clone size: once

CDR3 protein: CASSDQLGTGGAYGYTF
CDR3 DNA: TGTGCCAGCAGCGACCAACTCGGGACAGGGGGCGCGTATGGCTACACCTTC
J gene: TRBJ1-2
D gene: TRBD1
V gene: TRBV5-5
clone size: NA

CDR3 protein: CASSLGRGTDTQYF
CDR3 DNA: TGTGCCAGCAGCTTGGGGCGGGGTACGGATACGCAGTATTTT
J gene: TRBJ2-3
D gene: NA
V gene: TRBV5-8
clone size: NA

CDR3 protein: CASSQQGTGGDEQYF
CDR3 DNA: TGTGCCAGCAGCCAACAGGGGACAGGGGGCGACGAGCAGTACTTC
J gene: TRBJ2-7
D gene: TRBD1
V gene: TRBV5-4
clone size: NA

CDR3 protein: CASSVQDNYGYTF
CDR3 DNA: TGTGCCAGCAGCGTCCAGGATAACTATGGCTACACCTTC
J gene: TRBJ1-2
D gene: NA
V gene: TRBV9
clone size: NA

CDR3 protein: CAISVTSGAIAVPDTQYF
CDR3 DNA: TGTGCCATCAGTGTGACTAGCGGGGCCATAGCGGTGCCAGATACGCAGTATTTT
J gene: TRBJ2-3
D gene: TRBD2
V gene: TRBV10-3
clone size: NA

CDR3 protein: CASRPILSGSSYNEQFF
CDR3 DNA: TGTGCCAGCAGACCAATCCTTAGCGGTAGCTCCTACAATGAGCAGTTCTTC
J gene: TRBJ2-1
D gene: NA
V gene: TRBV28
clone size: NA

CDR3 protein: CASSFGQLNEKLFF
CDR3 DNA: TGTGCCAGCAGCTTTGGTCAGTTAAATGAAAAACTGTTTTTT
J gene: TRBJ1-4
D gene: NA
V gene: TRBV7-9
clone size: NA

CDR3 protein: CASSLVLQPYEQYF
CDR3 DNA: TGTGCCAGCAGCTTAGTATTACAGCCCTACGAGCAGTACTTC
J gene: TRBJ2-7
D gene: NA
V gene: TRBV7-2
clone size: NA

CDR3 protein: CASSRTGTGGDEQYF
CDR3 DNA: TGCGCCAGCAGCCGGACCGGGACAGGGGGCGACGAGCAGTACTTC
J gene: TRBJ2-7
D gene: TRBD1
V gene: TRBV4-1
clone size: NA

CDR3 protein: CASSRLAGPYEQYF
CDR3 DNA: TGTGCCAGCAGCCGACTAGCGGGACCCTACGAGCAGTACTTC
J gene: TRBJ2-7
D gene: TRBD2
V gene: TRBV2
clone size: NA

CDR3 protein: CASSQYGAGQGDLGEQYF
CDR3 DNA: TGCGCCAGCAGCCAGTATGGCGCCGGACAGGGAGATTTGGGCGAGCAGTACTTC
J gene: TRBJ2-7
D gene: TRBD1
V gene: TRBV4-1
clone size: NA

CDR3 protein: CASSSPRRPYNEQFF
CDR3 DNA: TGTGCCAGCAGCTCCCCTAGACGGCCCTACAATGAGCAGTTCTTC
J gene: TRBJ2-1
D gene: NA
V gene: TRBV5-4
clone size: NA

CDR3 protein: CASSEGQGFGGRTGELFF
CDR3 DNA: TGTGCCAGCAGTGAGGGACAGGGTTTTGGCGGGAGGACCGGGGAGCTGTTTTTT
J gene: TRBJ2-2
D gene: NA
V gene: TRBV2
clone size: NA

CDR3 protein: CAISDRVLAGTGELFF
CDR3 DNA: TGTGCCATCAGTGATAGAGTGCTAGCGGGGACCGGGGAGCTGTTTTTT
J gene: TRBJ2-2
D gene: TRBD2
V gene: TRBV10-3
clone size: NA

CDR3 protein: CSVETSGNYNEQFF
CDR3 DNA: TGCAGCGTTGAGACTAGCGGGAACTACAATGAGCAGTTCTTC
J gene: TRBJ2-1
D gene: TRBD2
V gene: TRBV29-1
clone size: NA

CDR3 protein: CASSPLPGQGGSPLHF
CDR3 DNA: TGTGCCAGCTCACCTTTGCCGGGACAGGGAGGTTCACCCCTCCACTTT
J gene: TRBJ1-6
D gene: TRBD1
V gene: TRBV18
clone size: NA

CDR3 protein: CASSLPVETGDGMPQHF
CDR3 DNA: TGTGCCAGCAGCCTACCCGTCGAGACAGGGGATGGTATGCCCCAGCATTTT
J gene: TRBJ1-5
D gene: TRBD1
V gene: TRBV28
clone size: few

CDR3 protein: CASSYPDRGSPLHF
CDR3 DNA: TGTGCCAGCAGTTACCCAGACAGGGGTTCACCCCTCCACTTT
J gene: TRBJ1-6
D gene: TRBD1
V gene: TRBV6-6
clone size: NA

CDR3 protein: CSVLPSSYNEQFF
CDR3 DNA: TGCAGCGTTCTACCAAGCTCCTACAATGAGCAGTTCTTC
J gene: TRBJ2-1
D gene: NA
V gene: TRBV29-1
clone size: NA

CDR3 protein: CASSPAGTLSYNEQFF
CDR3 DNA: TGTGCCAGCAGCCCGGCGGGGACCTTGTCCTACAATGAGCAGTTCTTC
J gene: TRBJ2-1
D gene: NA
V gene: TRBV7-8
clone size: NA

CDR3 protein: CASSQATSGRVYEQYF
CDR3 DNA: TGCGCCAGCAGCCAAGCAACTAGCGGGAGGGTCTACGAGCAGTACTTC
J gene: TRBJ2-7
D gene: TRBD2
V gene: TRBV4-1
clone size: NA

CDR3 protein: CASRGEGNQPQHF
CDR3 DNA: TGTGCCAGTAGAGGAGAGGGTAATCAGCCCCAGCATTTT
J gene: TRBJ1-5
D gene: NA
V gene: TRBV19
clone size: NA

CDR3 protein: CASSPPATSRGSMNTEAFF
CDR3 DNA: TGTGCCAGCTCACCACCGGCTACCTCGCGAGGATCCATGAACACTGAAGCTTTCTTT
J gene: TRBJ1-1
D gene: NA
V gene: TRBV18
clone size: NA

CDR3 protein: CASSPRDRWKNDYGYTF
CDR3 DNA: TGTGCCAGTAGCCCCCGGGACAGGTGGAAGAATGACTATGGCTACACCTTC
J gene: TRBJ1-2
D gene: TRBD1
V gene: TRBV19
clone size: NA

CDR3 protein: CAWSSKGGSYNEQFF
CDR3 DNA: TGTGCCTGGAGTTCGAAAGGGGGCTCCTACAATGAGCAGTTCTTC
J gene: TRBJ2-1
D gene: NA
V gene: TRBV30
clone size: few